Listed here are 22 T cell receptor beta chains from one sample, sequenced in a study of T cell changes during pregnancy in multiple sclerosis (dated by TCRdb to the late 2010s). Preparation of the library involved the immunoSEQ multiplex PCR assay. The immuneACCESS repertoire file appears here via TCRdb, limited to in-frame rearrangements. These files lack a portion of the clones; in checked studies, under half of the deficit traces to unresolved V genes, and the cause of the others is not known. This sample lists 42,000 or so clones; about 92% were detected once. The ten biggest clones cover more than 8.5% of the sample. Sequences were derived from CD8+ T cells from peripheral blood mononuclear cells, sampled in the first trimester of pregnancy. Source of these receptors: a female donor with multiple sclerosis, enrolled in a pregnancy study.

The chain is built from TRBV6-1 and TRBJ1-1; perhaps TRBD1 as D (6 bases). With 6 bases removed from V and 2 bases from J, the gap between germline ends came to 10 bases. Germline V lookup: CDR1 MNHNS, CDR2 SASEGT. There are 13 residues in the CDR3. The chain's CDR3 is CASSHRDNTEAFF. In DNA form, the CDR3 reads TGTGCCAGCAGCCACAGGGATAACACTGAAGCTTTCTTT.

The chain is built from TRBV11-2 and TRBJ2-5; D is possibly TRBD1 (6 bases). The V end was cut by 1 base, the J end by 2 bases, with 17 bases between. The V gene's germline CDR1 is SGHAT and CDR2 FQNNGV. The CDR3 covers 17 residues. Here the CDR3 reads CASSLGGYAGEQETQYF. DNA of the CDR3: TGTGCCAGCAGCTTAGGCGGGTATGCAGGGGAACAAGAGACCCAGTACTTC.

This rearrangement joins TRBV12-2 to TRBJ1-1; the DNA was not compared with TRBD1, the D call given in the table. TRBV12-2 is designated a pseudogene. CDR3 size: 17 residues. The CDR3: CASRSGRQGTENTEAFF. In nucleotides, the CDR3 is TGTGCAAGTCGCTCCGGACGACAAGGGACAGAGAACACTGAAGCTTTCTTT.

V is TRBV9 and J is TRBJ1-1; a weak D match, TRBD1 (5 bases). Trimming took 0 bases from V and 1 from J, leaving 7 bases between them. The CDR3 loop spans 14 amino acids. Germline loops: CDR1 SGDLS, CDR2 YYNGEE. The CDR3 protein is CASSVEGWNTEAFF. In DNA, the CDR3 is TGTGCCAGCAGCGTAGAGGGGTGGAACACTGAAGCTTTCTTT.

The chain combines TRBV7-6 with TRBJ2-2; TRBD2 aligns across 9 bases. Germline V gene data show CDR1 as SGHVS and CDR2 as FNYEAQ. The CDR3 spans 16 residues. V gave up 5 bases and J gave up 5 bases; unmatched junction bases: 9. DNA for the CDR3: TGTGCCAGCAGCCTACCCAGCGGGAGGATAACCGGGGAGCTGTTTTTT. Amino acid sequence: CASSLPSGRITGELFF.

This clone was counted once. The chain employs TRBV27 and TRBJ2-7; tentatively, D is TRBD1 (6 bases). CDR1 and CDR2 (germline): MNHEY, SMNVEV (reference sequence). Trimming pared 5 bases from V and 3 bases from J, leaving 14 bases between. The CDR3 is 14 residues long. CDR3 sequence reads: CASSTSTGFYEQYF. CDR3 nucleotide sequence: TGTGCCAGCAGTACCTCCACAGGGTTCTACGAGCAGTACTTC.

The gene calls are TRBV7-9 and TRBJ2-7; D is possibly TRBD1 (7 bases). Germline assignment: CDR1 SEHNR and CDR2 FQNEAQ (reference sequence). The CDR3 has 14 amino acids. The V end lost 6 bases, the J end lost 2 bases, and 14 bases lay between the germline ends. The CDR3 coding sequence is TGTGCCAGCAGAAGGGGGGACAGTCCCTACGAGCAGTACTTC. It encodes CASRRGDSPYEQYF.

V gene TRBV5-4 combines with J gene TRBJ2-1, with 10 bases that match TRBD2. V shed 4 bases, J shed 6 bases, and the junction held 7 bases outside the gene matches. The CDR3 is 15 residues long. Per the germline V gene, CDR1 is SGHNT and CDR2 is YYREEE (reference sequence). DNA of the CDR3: TGTGCCAGCAGCCCCCCTAGCGGGAGCCGCAATGAGCAGTTCTTC. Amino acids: CASSPPSGSRNEQFF.

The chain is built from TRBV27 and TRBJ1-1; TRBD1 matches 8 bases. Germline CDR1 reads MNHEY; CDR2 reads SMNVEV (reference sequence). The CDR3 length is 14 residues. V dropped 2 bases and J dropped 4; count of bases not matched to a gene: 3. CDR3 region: CASSLQGAVTEAFF. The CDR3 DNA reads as TGTGCCAGCAGTTTACAGGGGGCGGTCACTGAAGCTTTCTTT.

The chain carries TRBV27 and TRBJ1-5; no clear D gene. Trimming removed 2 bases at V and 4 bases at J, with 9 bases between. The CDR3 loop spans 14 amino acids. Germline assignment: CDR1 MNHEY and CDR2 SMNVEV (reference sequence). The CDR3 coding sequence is TGTGCCAGCAGTTTAGGACTGACTAATCAGCCCCAGCATTTT. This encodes CASSLGLTNQPQHF.

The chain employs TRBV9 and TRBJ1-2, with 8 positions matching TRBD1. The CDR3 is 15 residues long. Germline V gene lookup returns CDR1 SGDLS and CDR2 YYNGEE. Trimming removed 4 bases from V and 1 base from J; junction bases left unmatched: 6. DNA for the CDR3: TGTGCCAGCAGCCCCAGGACAGGGATTAACTATGGCTACACCTTC. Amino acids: CASSPRTGINYGYTF.

This CDR3 reads CASRLGGREGSYNEQFF. The CDR3, as DNA: TGTGCCAGCAGACTCGGTGGACGGGAGGGCTCCTACAATGAGCAGTTCTTC. The chain combines TRBV7-2 with TRBJ2-1; 8 nucleotides align to TRBD2. The germline CDR1 and CDR2 sequences are SGHTA and FQGNSA. V shed 6 bases and J 0 bases; nucleotides not matched to a gene: 10. The CDR3 runs 17 residues. Full variable domain (missing parts from reference TRBV7-2 and TRBJ2-1): GAGVSQSPSNKVTEKGKDVELRCDPISGHTALYWYRQSLGQGLEFLIYFQGNSAPDKSGLPSDRFSAERTGGSVSTLTIQRTQQEDSAVYLCASRLGGREGSYNEQFFGPGTRLTVL.

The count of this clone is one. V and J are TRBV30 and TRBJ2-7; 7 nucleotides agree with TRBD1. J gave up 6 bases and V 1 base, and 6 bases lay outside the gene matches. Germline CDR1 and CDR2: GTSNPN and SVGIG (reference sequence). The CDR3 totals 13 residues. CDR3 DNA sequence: TGTGCCTGGAGTGGAACAGGGGCTGGCGAGCAGTACTTC. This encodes CAWSGTGAGEQYF.

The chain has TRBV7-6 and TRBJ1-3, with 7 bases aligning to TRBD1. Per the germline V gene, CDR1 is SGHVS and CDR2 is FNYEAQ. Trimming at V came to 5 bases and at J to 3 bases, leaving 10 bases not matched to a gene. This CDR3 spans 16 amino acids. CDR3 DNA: TGTGCCAGCAGCCCTTATGAAGGGGGCCGTGGAAACACCATATATTTT. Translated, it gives CASSPYEGGRGNTIYF.

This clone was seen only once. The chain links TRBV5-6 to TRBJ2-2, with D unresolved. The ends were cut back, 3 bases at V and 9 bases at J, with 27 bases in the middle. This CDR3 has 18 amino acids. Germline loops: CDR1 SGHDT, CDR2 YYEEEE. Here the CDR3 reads CASSYNQQLEWILRELFF. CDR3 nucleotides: TGTGCCAGCAGCTATAACCAGCAGCTAGAATGGATACTCCGGGAGCTGTTTTTT.

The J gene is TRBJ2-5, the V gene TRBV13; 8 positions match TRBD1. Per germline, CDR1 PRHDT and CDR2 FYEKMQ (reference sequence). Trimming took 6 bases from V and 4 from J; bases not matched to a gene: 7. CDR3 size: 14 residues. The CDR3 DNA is TGTGCCAGCAGTTCGGACAGGGAAGGAGAGACCCAGTACTTC. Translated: CASSSDREGETQYF.

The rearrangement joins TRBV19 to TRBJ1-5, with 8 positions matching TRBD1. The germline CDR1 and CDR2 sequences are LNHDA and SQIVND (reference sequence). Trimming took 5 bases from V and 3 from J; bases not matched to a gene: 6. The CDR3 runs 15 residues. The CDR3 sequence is CASSQWTGINQPQHF. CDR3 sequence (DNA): TGTGCCAGTAGTCAATGGACAGGGATCAATCAGCCCCAGCATTTT. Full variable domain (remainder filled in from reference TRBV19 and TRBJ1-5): DGGITQSPKYLFRKEGQNVTLSCEQNLNHDAMYWYRQDPGQGLRLIYYSQIVNDFQKGDIAEGYSVSREKKESFPLTVTSAQKNPTAFYLCASSQWTGINQPQHFGDGTRLSIL.

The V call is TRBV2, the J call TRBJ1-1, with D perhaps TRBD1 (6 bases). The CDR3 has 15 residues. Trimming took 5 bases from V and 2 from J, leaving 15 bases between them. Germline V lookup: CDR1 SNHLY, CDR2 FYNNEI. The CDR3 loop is CASSLGQAINTEAFF. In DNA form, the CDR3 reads TGTGCCAGCAGTCTGGGACAAGCCATTAACACTGAAGCTTTCTTT.

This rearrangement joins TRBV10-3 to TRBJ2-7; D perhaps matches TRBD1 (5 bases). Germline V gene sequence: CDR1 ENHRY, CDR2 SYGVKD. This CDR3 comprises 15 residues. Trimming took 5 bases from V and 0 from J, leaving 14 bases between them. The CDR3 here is CAISNLTEYSYEQYF. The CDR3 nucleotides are TGTGCCATCAGTAACCTGACAGAGTACTCCTACGAGCAGTACTTC.

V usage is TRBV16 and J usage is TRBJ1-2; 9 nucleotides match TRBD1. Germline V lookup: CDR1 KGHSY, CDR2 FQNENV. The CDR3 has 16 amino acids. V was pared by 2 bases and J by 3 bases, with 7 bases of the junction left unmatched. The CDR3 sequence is CASSQITTGGDYGYTF. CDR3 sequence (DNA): TGTGCCAGCAGCCAAATAACTACAGGGGGCGACTATGGCTACACCTTC.

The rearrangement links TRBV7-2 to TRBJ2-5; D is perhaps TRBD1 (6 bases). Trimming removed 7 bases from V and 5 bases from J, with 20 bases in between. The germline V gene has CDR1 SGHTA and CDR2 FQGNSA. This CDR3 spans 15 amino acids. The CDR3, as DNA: TGTGCCAGCACCCAGGGGTCCCGAGGGTTGGAGACCCAGTACTTC. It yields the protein CASTQGSRGLETQYF.

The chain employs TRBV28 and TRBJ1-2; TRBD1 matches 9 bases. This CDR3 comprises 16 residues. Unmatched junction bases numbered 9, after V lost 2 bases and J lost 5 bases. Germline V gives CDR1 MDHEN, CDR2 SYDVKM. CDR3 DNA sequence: TGTGCCAGCAGTTTAGACTCCGGGACAGGGTATTATGGCTACACCTTC. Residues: CASSLDSGTGYYGYTF.